The subject of this entry is one T cell receptor beta chain. Sequencing used immunoSEQ multiplex PCR; TCRdb keeps in-frame clones, though not all of them. The data show some 92,000 clones, with more than 75% seen just once and around 3.7% held by the top ten. The CDR3 runs 15 residues. The ends were cut back, 0 bases at V and 2 bases at J, with 11 bases in the middle. Germline V lookup: CDR1 SGHRS, CDR2 YFSETQ. This sample was included in a study of radiotherapy plus CTLA-4 blockade in lung cancer. The clonotype originates from a human donor with non-small cell lung cancer who had a partial response to radiotherapy plus ipilimumab. The material was peripheral blood, obtained from a patient treated with radiotherapy plus ipilimumab. The rearrangement joins TRBV5-1 to TRBJ1-1; no firm D call. As DNA, the CDR3 is TGCGCCAGCAGCTTGGCCCTCGGGGATAACACTGAAGCTTTCTTT. This codes for CASSLALGDNTEAFF.